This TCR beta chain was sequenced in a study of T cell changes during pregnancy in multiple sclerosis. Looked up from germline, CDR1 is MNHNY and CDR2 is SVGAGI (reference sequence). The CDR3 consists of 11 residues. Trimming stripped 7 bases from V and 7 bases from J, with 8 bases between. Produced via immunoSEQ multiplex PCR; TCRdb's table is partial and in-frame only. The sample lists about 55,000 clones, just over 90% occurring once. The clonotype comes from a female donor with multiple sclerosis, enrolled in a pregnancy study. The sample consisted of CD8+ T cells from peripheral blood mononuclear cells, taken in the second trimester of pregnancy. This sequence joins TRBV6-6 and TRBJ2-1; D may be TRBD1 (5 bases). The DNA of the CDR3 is TGTGCCAGCACCGCAGGGAATGAGCAGTTCTTC. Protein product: CASTAGNEQFF.